The present T cell receptor (beta chain) was sequenced within a study of neoadjuvant anti-PD-1 for oral cavity cancer. The method was immunoSEQ multiplex PCR; TCRdb's version includes in-frame clones alone and lacks a portion of them. Of about 23,000 clones in the sample, around a quarter were seen once. There are 12 residues in the CDR3. The ends were cut back, 0 bases at V and 12 bases at J, with 12 bases in the middle. Germline values: CDR1 SGHRS, CDR2 YFSETQ. Time point in this sample: after neoadjuvant nivolumab, at surgical resection. J is TRBJ1-1 and V is TRBV5-1; no clear D. The clonotype was recovered from a person aged 40 to 85 with oral cavity squamous cell carcinoma. The sequences come from tumor tissue, collected after nivolumab (anti-PD-1) treatment. CDR3 amino acids: CASSLGRERPFF. CDR3 nucleotide sequence: TGCGCCAGCAGCTTGGGAAGGGAGCGGCCTTTCTTT. Together with reference TRBV5-1 and TRBJ1-1, the CDR3 gives the full variable domain: KAGVTQTPRYLIKTRGQQVTLSCSPISGHRSVSWYQQTPGQGLQFLFEYFSETQRNKGNFPGRFSGRQFSNSRSEMNVSTLELGDSALYLCASSLGRERPFFGQGTRLTVV.